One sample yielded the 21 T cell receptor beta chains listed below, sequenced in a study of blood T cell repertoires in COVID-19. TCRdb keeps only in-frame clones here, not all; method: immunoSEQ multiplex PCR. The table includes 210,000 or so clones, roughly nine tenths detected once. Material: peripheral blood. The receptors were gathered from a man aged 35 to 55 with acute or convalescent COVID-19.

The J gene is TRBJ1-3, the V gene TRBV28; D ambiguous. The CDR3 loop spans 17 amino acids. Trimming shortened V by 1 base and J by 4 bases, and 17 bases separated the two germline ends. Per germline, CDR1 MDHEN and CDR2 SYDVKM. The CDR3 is CASSLFVGGVGGNTIYF. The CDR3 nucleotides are TGTGCCAGCAGTTTATTTGTGGGAGGCGTAGGCGGAAACACCATATATTTT.

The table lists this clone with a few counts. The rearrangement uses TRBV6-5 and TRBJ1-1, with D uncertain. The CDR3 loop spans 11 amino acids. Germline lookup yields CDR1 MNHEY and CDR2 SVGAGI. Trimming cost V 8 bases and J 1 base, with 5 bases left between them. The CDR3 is CASPKNTEAFF. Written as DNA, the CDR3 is TGTGCCAGCCCCAAGAACACTGAAGCTTTCTTT.

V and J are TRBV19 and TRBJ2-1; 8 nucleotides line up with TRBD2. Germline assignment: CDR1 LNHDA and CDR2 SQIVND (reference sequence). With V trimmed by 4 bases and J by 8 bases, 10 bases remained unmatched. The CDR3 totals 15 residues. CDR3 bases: TGTGCCAGTAGTAGGCAGCGGGGGCACCAGGATGAGCAGTTCTTC. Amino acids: CASSRQRGHQDEQFF. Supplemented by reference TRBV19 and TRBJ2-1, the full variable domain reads DGGITQSPKYLFRKEGQNVTLSCEQNLNHDAMYWYRQDPGQGLRLIYYSQIVNDFQKGDIAEGYSVSREKKESFPLTVTSAQKNPTAFYLCASSRQRGHQDEQFFGPGTRLTVL.

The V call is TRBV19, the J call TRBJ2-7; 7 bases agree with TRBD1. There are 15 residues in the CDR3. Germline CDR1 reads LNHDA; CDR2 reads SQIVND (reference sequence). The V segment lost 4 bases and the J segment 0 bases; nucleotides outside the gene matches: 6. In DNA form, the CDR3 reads TGTGCCAGTAGTACGCCGGGACAGAGCTCCTACGAGCAGTACTTC. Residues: CASSTPGQSSYEQYF.

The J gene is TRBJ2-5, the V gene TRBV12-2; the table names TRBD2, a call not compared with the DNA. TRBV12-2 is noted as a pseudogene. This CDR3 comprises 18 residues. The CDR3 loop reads CASRPLFRPSGDRKTQYF. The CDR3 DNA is TGTGCAAGTCGCCCACTTTTTAGACCTAGCGGGGATAGGAAGACCCAGTACTTC.

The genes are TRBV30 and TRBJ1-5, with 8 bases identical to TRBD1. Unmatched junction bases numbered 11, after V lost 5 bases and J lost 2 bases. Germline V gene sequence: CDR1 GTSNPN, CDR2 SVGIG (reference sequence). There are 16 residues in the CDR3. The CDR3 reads CAWGQGRPYGNQPQHF. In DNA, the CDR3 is TGTGCCTGGGGACAGGGTAGGCCCTACGGCAATCAGCCCCAGCATTTT.

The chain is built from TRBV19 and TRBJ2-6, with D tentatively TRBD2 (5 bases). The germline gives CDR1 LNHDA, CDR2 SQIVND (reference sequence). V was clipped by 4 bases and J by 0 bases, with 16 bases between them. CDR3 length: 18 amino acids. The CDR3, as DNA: TGTGCCAGTAGTAAGGATCCGGGATCCTTCTCTGGGGCCAACGTCCTGACTTTC. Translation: CASSKDPGSFSGANVLTF.

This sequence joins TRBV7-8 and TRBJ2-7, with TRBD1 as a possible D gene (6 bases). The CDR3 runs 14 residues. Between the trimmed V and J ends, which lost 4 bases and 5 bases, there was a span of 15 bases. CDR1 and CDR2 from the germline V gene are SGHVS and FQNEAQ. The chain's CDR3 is CASSSGTLPDEQYF. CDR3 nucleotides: TGTGCCAGCAGCTCAGGGACACTGCCGGACGAGCAGTACTTC.

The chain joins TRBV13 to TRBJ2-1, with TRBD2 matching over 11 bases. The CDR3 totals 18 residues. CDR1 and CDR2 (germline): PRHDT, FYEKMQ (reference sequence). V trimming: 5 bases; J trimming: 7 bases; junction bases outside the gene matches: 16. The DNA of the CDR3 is TGTGCCAGCAGCCCTAGGTCCCCCTTAGCGGGGGGGGGAAATGAGCAGTTCTTC. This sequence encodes CASSPRSPLAGGGNEQFF.

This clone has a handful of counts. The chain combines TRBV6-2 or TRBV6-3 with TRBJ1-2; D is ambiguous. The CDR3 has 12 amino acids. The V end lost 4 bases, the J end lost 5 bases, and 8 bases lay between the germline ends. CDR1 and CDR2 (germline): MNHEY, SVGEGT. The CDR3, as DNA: TGTGCCAGCAGTTGGCAGGCTTATGGCTACACCTTC. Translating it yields CASSWQAYGYTF.

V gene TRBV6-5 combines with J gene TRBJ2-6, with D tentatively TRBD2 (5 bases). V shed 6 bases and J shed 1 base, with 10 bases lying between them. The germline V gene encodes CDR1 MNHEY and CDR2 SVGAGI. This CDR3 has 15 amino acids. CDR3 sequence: CASSLGVSGANVLTF. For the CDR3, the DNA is TGTGCCAGCAGCCTCGGGGTTTCTGGGGCCAACGTCCTGACTTTC.

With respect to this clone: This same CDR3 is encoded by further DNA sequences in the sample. CDR3 bases: TGCGCCAGCAGCTTGAGGACAGGTGCTTCCGACGGCCTCAAGCTCGGCTACACCTTC. It translates to CASSLRTGASDGLKLGYTF. The V and J genes are TRBV5-1 and TRBJ1-2; 7 nucleotides match TRBD1. CDR1 SGHRS and CDR2 YFSETQ come from the germline V gene. This CDR3 spans 19 amino acids. J gave up 8 bases and V 1 base, and 23 bases lay outside the gene matches.

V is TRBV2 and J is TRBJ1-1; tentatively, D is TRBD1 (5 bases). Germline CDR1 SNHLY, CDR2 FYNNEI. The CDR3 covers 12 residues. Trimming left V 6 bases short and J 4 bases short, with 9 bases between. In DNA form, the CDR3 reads TGTGCCAGCAGCAGGGTGGTCACTGAAGCTTTCTTT. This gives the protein CASSRVVTEAFF.

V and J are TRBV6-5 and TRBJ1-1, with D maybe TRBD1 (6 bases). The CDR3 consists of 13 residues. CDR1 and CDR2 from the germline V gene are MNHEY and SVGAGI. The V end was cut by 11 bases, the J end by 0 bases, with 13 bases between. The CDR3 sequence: CASGRGMNTEAFF. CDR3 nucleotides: TGTGCCTCCGGCAGGGGAATGAACACTGAAGCTTTCTTT.

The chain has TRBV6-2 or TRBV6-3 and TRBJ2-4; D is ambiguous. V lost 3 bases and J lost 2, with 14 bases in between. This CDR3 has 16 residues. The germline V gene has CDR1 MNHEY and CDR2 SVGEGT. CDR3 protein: CASSYIFQATKNIQYF. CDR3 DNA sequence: TGTGCCAGCAGTTATATTTTCCAGGCCACCAAAAACATTCAGTACTTC.

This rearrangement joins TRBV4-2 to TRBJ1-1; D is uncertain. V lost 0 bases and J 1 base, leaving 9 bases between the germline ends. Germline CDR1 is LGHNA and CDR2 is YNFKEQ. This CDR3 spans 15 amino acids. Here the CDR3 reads CASSQDWSSNTEAFF. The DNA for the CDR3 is TGTGCCAGCAGCCAAGATTGGAGCTCGAACACTGAAGCTTTCTTT.

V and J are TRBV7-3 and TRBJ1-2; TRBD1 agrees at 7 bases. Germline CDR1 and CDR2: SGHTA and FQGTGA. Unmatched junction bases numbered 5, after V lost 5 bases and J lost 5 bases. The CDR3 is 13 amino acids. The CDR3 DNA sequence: TGTGCCAGCAGCCAACCGGGACAGTATGGCTACACCTTC. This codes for CASSQPGQYGYTF.

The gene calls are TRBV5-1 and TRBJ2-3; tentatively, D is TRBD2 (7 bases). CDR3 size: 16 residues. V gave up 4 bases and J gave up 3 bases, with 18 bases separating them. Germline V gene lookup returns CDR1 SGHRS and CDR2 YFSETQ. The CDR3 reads CASSQSGGRYTDTQYF. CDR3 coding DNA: TGCGCCAGCAGCCAATCGGGGGGCCGGTATACAGATACGCAGTATTTT.

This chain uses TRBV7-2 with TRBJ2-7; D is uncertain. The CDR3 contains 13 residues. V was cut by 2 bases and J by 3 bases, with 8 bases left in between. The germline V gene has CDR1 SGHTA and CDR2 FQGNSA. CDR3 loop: CASSLISVYEQYF. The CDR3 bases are TGTGCCAGCAGCTTAATCTCAGTCTACGAGCAGTACTTC.

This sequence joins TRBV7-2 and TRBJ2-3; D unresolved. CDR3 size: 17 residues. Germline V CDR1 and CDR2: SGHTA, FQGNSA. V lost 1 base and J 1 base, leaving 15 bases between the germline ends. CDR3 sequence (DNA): TGTGCCAGCAGCTTAGGGCCTAGATCTTTTGGCACAGATACGCAGTATTTT. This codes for CASSLGPRSFGTDTQYF.

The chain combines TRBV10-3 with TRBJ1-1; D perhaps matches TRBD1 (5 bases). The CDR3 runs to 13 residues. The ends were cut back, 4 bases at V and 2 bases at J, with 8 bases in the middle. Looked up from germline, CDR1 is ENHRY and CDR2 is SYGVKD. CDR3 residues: CAISGGGNTEAFF. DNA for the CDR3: TGTGCCATCAGTGGCGGGGGAAACACTGAAGCTTTCTTT.